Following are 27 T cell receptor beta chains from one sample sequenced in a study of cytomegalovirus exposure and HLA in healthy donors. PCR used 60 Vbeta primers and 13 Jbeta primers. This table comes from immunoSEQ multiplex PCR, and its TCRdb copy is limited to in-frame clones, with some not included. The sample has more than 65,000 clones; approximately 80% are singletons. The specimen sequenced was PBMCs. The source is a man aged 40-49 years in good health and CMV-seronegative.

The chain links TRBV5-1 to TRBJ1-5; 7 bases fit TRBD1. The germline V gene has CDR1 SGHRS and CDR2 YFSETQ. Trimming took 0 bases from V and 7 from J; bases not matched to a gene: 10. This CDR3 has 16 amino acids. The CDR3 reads CASSLAPSGGGQPQHF. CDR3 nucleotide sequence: TGCGCCAGCAGCTTGGCTCCTTCAGGGGGAGGACAGCCCCAGCATTTT.

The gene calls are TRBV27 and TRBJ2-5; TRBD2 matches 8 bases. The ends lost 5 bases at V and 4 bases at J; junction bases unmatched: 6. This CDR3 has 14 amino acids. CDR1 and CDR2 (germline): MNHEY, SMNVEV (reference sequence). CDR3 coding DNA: TGTGCCAGCAGTCCGGGACTAGGGGCAGAGACCCAGTACTTC. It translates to CASSPGLGAETQYF.

The CDR3 DNA sequence: TGTGCCAGCATACTAGGGGGCATAGATACGCAGTATTTT. This codes for CASILGGIDTQYF. The gene calls are TRBV7-9 and TRBJ2-3; 7 nucleotides line up with TRBD1. CDR1 SEHNR and CDR2 FQNEAQ come from the germline V gene (reference sequence). J lost 5 bases, V lost 7 bases, and 6 bases had no gene match. The CDR3 runs 13 residues.

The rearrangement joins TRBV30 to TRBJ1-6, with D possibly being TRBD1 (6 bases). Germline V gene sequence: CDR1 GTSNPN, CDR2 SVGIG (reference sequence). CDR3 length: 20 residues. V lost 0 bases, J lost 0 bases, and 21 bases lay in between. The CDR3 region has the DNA TGTGCCTGGAGTGTAACTCGGGAGTTAGGGGGGGGCTCCTATAATTCACCCCTCCACTTT. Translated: CAWSVTRELGGGSYNSPLHF. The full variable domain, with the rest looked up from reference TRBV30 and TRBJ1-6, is SQTIHQWPATLVQPVGSPLSLECTVEGTSNPNLYWYRQAAGRGLQLLFYSVGIGQISSEVPQNLSASRPQDRQFILSSKKLLLSDSGFYLCAWSVTRELGGGSYNSPLHFGNGTRLTVT.

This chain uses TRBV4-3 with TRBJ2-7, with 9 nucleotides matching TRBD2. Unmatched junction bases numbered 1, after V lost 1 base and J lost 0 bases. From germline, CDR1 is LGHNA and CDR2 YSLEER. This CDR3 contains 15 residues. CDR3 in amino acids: CASSQVAGDSYEQYF. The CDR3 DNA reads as TGCGCCAGCAGCCAAGTAGCGGGGGACTCCTACGAGCAGTACTTC.

CDR3 sequence (DNA): TGTGCCAGCAGCTTAAACGGCTATGGCTACACCTTC. Residues: CASSLNGYGYTF. J is TRBJ1-2 and V is TRBV7-2; no clear D. Trimming shortened V by 2 bases and J by 4 bases, and 5 bases separated the two germline ends. CDR3 size: 12 residues. Germline CDR1 and CDR2: SGHTA and FQGNSA.

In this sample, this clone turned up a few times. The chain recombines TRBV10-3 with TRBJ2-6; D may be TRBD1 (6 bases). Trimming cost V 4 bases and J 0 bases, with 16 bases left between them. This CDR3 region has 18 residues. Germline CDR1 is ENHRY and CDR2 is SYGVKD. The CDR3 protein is CAISVQGLFSSGANVLTF. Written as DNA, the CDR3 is TGTGCCATCAGTGTACAGGGTCTCTTTTCCTCTGGGGCCAACGTCCTGACTTTC.

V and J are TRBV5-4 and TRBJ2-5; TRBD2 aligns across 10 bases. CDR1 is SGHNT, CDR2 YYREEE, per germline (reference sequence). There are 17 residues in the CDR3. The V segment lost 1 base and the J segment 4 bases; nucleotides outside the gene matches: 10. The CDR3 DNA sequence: TGTGCCAGCAGCTTGATTTTTAGCGGGGGGTCGGGAGAGACCCAGTACTTC. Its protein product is CASSLIFSGGSGETQYF.

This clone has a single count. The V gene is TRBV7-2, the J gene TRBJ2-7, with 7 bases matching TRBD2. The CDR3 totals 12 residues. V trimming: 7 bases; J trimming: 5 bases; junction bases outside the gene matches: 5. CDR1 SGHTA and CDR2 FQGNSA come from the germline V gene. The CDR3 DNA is TGTGCCAGCACAAGCGCGGGGGACGAGCAGTACTTC. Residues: CASTSAGDEQYF.

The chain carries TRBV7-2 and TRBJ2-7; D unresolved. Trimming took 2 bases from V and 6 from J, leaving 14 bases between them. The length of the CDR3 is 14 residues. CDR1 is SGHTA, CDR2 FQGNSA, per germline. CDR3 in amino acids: CASSLPFGFTEQYF. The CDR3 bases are TGTGCCAGCAGCTTACCCTTTGGCTTCACCGAGCAGTACTTC.

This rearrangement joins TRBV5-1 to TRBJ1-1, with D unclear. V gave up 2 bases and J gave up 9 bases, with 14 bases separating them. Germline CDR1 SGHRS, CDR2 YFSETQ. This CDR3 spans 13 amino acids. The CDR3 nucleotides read TGCGCCAGCAGCTTCGGGGAGAGAGAAAAAGCTTTCTTT. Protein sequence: CASSFGEREKAFF.

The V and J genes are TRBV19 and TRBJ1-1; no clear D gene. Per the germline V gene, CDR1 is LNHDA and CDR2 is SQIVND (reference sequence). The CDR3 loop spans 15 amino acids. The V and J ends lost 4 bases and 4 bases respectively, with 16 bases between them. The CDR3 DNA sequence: TGTGCCAGTAGTACGCGCACCCTGGAGGGCACTGAAGCTTTCTTT. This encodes CASSTRTLEGTEAFF.

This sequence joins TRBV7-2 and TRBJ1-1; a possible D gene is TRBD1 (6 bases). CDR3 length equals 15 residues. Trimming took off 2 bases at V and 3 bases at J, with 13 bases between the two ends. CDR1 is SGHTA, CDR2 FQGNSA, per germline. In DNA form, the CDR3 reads TGTGCCAGCAGCTTACGAGGGGGAGGGGACACTGAAGCTTTCTTT. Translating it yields CASSLRGGGDTEAFF. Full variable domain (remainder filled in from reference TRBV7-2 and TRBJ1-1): GAGVSQSPSNKVTEKGKDVELRCDPISGHTALYWYRQSLGQGLEFLIYFQGNSAPDKSGLPSDRFSAERTGGSVSTLTIQRTQQEDSAVYLCASSLRGGGDTEAFFGQGTRLTVV.

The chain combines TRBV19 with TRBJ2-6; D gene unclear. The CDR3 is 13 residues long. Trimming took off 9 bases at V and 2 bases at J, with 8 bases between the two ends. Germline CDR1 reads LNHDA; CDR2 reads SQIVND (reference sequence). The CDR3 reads CASSHTGANVLTF. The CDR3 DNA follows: TGTGCCAGCTCTCACACTGGGGCCAACGTCCTGACTTTC.

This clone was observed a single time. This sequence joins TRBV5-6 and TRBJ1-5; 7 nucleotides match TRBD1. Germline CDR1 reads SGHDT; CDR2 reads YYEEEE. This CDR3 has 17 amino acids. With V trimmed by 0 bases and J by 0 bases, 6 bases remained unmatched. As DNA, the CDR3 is TGTGCCAGCAGCTTGGGGGGAAGGGGGCTTAGCAATCAGCCCCAGCATTTT. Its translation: CASSLGGRGLSNQPQHF. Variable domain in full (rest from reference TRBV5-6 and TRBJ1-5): DAGVTQSPTHLIKTRGQQVTLRCSPKSGHDTVSWYQQALGQGPQFIFQYYEEEERQRGNFPDRFSGHQFPNYSSELNVNALLLGDSALYLCASSLGGRGLSNQPQHFGDGTRLSIL.

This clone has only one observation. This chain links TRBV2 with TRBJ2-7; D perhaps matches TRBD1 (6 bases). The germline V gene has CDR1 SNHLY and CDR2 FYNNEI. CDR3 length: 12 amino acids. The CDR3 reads CAGAISSYEQYF. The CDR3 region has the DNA TGTGCGGGGGCGATTAGCTCCTACGAGCAGTACTTC.

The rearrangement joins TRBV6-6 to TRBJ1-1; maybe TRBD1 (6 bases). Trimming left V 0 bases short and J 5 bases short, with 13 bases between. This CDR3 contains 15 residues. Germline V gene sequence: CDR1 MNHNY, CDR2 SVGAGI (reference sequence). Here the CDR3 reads CASSYSRGGRTEAFF. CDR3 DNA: TGTGCCAGCAGTTACTCCAGGGGCGGCCGGACTGAAGCTTTCTTT.

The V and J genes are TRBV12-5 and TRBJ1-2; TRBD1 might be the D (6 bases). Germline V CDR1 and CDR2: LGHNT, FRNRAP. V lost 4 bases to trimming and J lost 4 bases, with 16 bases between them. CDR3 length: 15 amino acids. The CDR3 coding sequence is TGTGCTAGTGGTTCGCGCCTGCAGGGGTGCTATGGCTACACCTTC. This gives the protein CASGSRLQGCYGYTF.

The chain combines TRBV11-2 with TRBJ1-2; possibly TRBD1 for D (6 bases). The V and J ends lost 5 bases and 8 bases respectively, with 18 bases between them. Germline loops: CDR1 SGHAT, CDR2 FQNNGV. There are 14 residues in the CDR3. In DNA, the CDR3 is TGTGCCAGCAGCCTTGGCCGGGGGGCGGACGGCTACACCTTC. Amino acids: CASSLGRGADGYTF.

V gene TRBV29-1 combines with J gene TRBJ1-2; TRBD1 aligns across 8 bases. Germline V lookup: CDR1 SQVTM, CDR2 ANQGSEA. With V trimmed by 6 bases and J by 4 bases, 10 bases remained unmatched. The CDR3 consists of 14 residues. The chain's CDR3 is CSVHGQGTSYGYTF. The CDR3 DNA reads TGCAGCGTCCACGGACAGGGAACGAGCTATGGCTACACCTTC.

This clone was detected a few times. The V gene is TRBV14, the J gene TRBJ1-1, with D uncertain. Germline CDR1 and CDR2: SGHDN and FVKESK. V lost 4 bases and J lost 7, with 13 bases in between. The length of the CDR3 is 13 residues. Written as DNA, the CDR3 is TGTGCCAGCAGCCCCGAGATCGGAGGTGAAGCTTTCTTT. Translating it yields CASSPEIGGEAFF.

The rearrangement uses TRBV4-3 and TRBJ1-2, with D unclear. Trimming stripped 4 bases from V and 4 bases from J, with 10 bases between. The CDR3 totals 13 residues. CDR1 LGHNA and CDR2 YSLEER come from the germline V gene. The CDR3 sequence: CASSPDSTYGYTF. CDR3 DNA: TGCGCCAGCAGCCCGGACTCCACCTATGGCTACACCTTC.

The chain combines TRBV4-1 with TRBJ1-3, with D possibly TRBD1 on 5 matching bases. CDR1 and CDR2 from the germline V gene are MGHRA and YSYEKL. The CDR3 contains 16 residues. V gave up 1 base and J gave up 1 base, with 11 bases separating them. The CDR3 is CASSQVLGTSGNTIYF. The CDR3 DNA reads TGCGCCAGCAGCCAAGTTCTGGGGACTTCTGGAAACACCATATATTTT.

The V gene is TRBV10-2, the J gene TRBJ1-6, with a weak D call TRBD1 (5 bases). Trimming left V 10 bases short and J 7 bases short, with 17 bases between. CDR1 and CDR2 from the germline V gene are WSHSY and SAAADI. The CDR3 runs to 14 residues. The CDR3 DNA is TGCGCCACCAGGATGACAGACGCCAATTCACCCCTCCACTTT. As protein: CATRMTDANSPLHF.

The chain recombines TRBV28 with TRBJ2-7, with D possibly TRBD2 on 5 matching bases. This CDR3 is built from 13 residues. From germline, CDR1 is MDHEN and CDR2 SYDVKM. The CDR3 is CVSNSDGTYEQYF. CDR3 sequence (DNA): TGTGTGAGCAATAGCGACGGAACCTACGAGCAGTACTTC.

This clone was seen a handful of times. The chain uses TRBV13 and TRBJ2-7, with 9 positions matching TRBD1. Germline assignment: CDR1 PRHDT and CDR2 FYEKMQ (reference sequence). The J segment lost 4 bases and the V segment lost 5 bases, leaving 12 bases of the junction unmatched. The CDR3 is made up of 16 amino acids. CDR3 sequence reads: CASSQTGDRAGYEQYF. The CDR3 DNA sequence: TGTGCCAGCAGCCAGACGGGGGACAGGGCCGGGTACGAGCAGTACTTC.

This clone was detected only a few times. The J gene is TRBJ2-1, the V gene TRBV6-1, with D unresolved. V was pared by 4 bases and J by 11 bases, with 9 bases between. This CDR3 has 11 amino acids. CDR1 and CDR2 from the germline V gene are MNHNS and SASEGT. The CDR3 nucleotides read TGTGCCAGCAGTGTTCGAACTCAGCAGTTCTTC. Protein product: CASSVRTQQFF.